This TCR beta chain was retrieved from a study of blood T cell repertoires in COVID-19. Study details: PBMCs, B-cell-depleted T cells, or T cells provided the cDNA or gDNA that made up the material.

Germline CDR1 is SGHTA and CDR2 is FQGNSA. Trimming took 5 bases from V and 5 from J; bases not matched to a gene: 7. The CDR3 is 14 residues long. Only in-frame clones appear in the TCRdb table, and some are missing; sequencing was by immunoSEQ multiplex PCR. This sample has tens of thousands of clones; about nine tenths occur once, and the top ten carry under 55%. Input material: peripheral blood. The J gene is TRBJ2-5, the V gene TRBV7-2, with 8 bases lining up with TRBD1. The sequence was collected from a human donor in a cohort sampled during active COVID-19. CDR3 in DNA: TGTGCCAGCAGCACCAGGGGGCTAGGGGAGACCCAGTACTTC. The encoded protein is CASSTRGLGETQYF. The full variable domain, its missing parts supplied by reference TRBV7-2 and TRBJ2-5, is GAGVSQSPSNKVTEKGKDVELRCDPISGHTALYWYRQSLGQGLEFLIYFQGNSAPDKSGLPSDRFSAERTGGSVSTLTIQRTQQEDSAVYLCASSTRGLGETQYFGPGTRLLVL.